Shown below are 22 T cell receptor beta chains from a single sample sequenced in a study of coeliac disease. Measured with immunoSEQ multiplex PCR; TCRdb has only the in-frame clones, and not every one. The data hold fewer than 5,500 clones, with less than 75% observed a single time. Sequencing input: intraepithelial lymphocytes from the gut. Receptors originate from a woman under 30 with active celiac disease.

The chain carries TRBV11-2 and TRBJ2-7, with D perhaps matching TRBD2 (7 bases). With 1 base removed from V and 3 bases from J, the gap between germline ends came to 16 bases. Germline CDR1 and CDR2: SGHAT and FQNNGV. This CDR3 has 16 residues. The CDR3 sequence: CASSLGSGGQSYEQYF. CDR3 sequence (DNA): TGTGCCAGCAGCTTAGGCTCGGGGGGCCAGAGCTACGAGCAGTACTTC.

This clone was observed a few times. This chain joins TRBV21-1 and TRBJ2-2; the table's D call, TRBD1, has no DNA check behind it. TRBV21-1 corresponds to a pseudogene. The CDR3 sequence is 16 residues long. The DNA of the CDR3 is TGTGCCAGCAGCAACAAGAGGGGGCGCGAGGCCGGGGAGCTGTTTTTT. Translated, it gives CASSNKRGREAGELFF.

This clone was detected only a few times. V is TRBV19 and J is TRBJ1-2; D not certain. Deletions cut 6 bases from V and 5 bases from J, with 4 bases between. Germline CDR1 reads LNHDA; CDR2 reads SQIVND (reference sequence). This CDR3 region has 10 residues. DNA of the CDR3: TGTGCCAGTAGCCAATATGGCTACACCTTC. It yields the protein CASSQYGYTF. The complete variable domain, with remaining parts taken from reference TRBV19 and TRBJ1-2, reads DGGITQSPKYLFRKEGQNVTLSCEQNLNHDAMYWYRQDPGQGLRLIYYSQIVNDFQKGDIAEGYSVSREKKESFPLTVTSAQKNPTAFYLCASSQYGYTFGSGTRLTVV.

The chain carries TRBV4-2 and TRBJ2-7; 13 bases align to TRBD2. CDR1 LGHNA and CDR2 YNFKEQ come from the germline V gene. The CDR3 spans 17 residues. Germline trimming cut 0 bases from V and 2 bases from J; bases unmatched to any gene: 4. The CDR3 protein is CASSQDGTSGKTYEQYF. CDR3 in DNA: TGTGCCAGCAGCCAAGATGGGACTAGCGGGAAGACCTACGAGCAGTACTTC.

This clone has just a few counts. The rearrangement links TRBV2 to TRBJ2-3; D is possibly TRBD2 (5 bases). Between the trimmed V and J ends, which lost 7 bases and 3 bases, there was a span of 14 bases. CDR3 length: 14 amino acids. Germline assignment: CDR1 SNHLY and CDR2 FYNNEI. CDR3 protein: CASTLAGETDTQYF. The CDR3 bases are TGTGCCAGCACTTTGGCCGGGGAGACAGATACGCAGTATTTT.

This chain uses TRBV11-1 with TRBJ2-1; 10 nucleotides agree with TRBD1. In germline, CDR1 is SGHAT, CDR2 FQDESV (reference sequence). The ends lost 4 bases at V and 9 bases at J; junction bases unmatched: 9. This CDR3 contains 15 residues. The CDR3 here is CASSSPGQGMGEQFF. The DNA for the CDR3 is TGTGCCAGCAGCTCCCCGGGACAGGGGATGGGTGAGCAGTTCTTC.

The rearrangement links TRBV30 to TRBJ2-1, with D uncertain. The CDR3 runs to 12 residues. The V gene lost 4 bases and the J gene lost 5 bases, with 9 bases spanning the gap. Germline CDR1 and CDR2: GTSNPN and SVGIG (reference sequence). The CDR3 spells CAWIMENNEQFF. The CDR3 DNA sequence: TGTGCCTGGATTATGGAGAACAATGAGCAGTTCTTC.

The chain carries TRBV6-1 and TRBJ2-1; TRBD1 agrees at 10 bases. Germline V gene sequence: CDR1 MNHNS, CDR2 SASEGT. The V segment lost 3 bases and the J segment 9 bases; nucleotides outside the gene matches: 8. The CDR3 length is 15 residues. The CDR3, as DNA: TGTGCCAGCAGTGATAGACAGGGGGCGATTGGTGAGCAGTTCTTC. Translation: CASSDRQGAIGEQFF.

This rearrangement joins TRBV27 to TRBJ1-5, with a tentative D call TRBD1 (6 bases). The V end was cut by 4 bases, the J end by 0 bases, with 16 bases between. The V gene's germline CDR1 is MNHEY and CDR2 SMNVEV (reference sequence). This CDR3 has 17 residues. The DNA of the CDR3 is TGTGCCAGCAGTTCATACTTCCAGGGGTATAGCAATCAGCCCCAGCATTTT. Its protein product is CASSSYFQGYSNQPQHF.

This chain joins TRBV19 and TRBJ1-1; maybe TRBD1 (5 bases). The V gene lost 8 bases and the J gene lost 4 bases, with 23 bases spanning the gap. The CDR3 spans 16 residues. From germline, CDR1 is LNHDA and CDR2 SQIVND (reference sequence). The CDR3 region has the DNA TGTGCCAGTGCGATGGGTGGGGCCCTTGGCGGCACTGAAGCTTTCTTT. Protein sequence: CASAMGGALGGTEAFF.

This clone was found once. This chain links TRBV5-1 with TRBJ1-6, with D unclear. The CDR3 spans 16 residues. Trimming removed 3 bases at V and 8 bases at J, with 18 bases between. CDR1 and CDR2 from the germline V gene are SGHRS and YFSETQ. The CDR3 sequence is CASSWETGWVYSPLHF. The CDR3 DNA sequence: TGCGCCAGCAGCTGGGAGACCGGCTGGGTCTATTCACCCCTCCACTTT. The whole variable domain, filled in from reference TRBV5-1 and TRBJ1-6, reads KAGVTQTPRYLIKTRGQQVTLSCSPISGHRSVSWYQQTPGQGLQFLFEYFSETQRNKGNFPGRFSGRQFSNSRSEMNVSTLELGDSALYLCASSWETGWVYSPLHFGNGTRLTVT.

V and J are TRBV10-1 and TRBJ2-1; perhaps TRBD2 as D (6 bases). Trimming cost V 2 bases and J 2 bases, with 7 bases left between them. This CDR3 contains 14 residues. Germline V lookup: CDR1 WNHNN, CDR2 SYGVQD (reference sequence). The CDR3 sequence is CASSERGAYNEQFF. In DNA, the CDR3 is TGCGCCAGCAGTGAGCGCGGGGCCTACAATGAGCAGTTCTTC.

The rearrangement joins TRBV5-1 to TRBJ1-4; 7 nucleotides align to TRBD1. This CDR3 comprises 16 residues. Trimming took 0 bases from V and 4 from J; bases not matched to a gene: 6. Germline assignment: CDR1 SGHRS and CDR2 YFSETQ. This CDR3 is CASSLGGDRVNEKLFF. Here the CDR3 DNA reads TGCGCCAGCAGCTTGGGGGGCGACAGGGTTAATGAAAAACTGTTTTTT.

This chain links TRBV7-8 with TRBJ2-1, with 7 bases lining up with TRBD1. CDR1 and CDR2 (germline): SGHVS, FQNEAQ. CDR3 length: 15 residues. The junction had 11 bases not matched to a gene; V was cut back by 2 bases and J by 10 bases. The CDR3 loop reads CASSLIEGALLEQFF. The DNA for the CDR3 is TGTGCCAGCAGCTTAATAGAGGGGGCATTGCTCGAGCAGTTCTTC. The whole variable domain, remainder taken from reference TRBV7-8 and TRBJ2-1, is GAGVSQSPRYKVAKRGQDVALRCDPISGHVSLFWYQQALGQGPEFLTYFQNEAQLDKSGLPSDRFFAERPEGSVSTLKIQRTQQEDSAVYLCASSLIEGALLEQFFGPGTRLTVL.

The rearrangement uses TRBV28 and TRBJ1-6, with D perhaps TRBD1 (6 bases). Germline CDR1 reads MDHEN; CDR2 reads SYDVKM. V lost 10 bases, J lost 0 bases, and 13 bases lay in between. The CDR3 length is 15 residues. CDR3 in DNA: TGTGCCACCCGACAGGAGAGCTCCTATAATTCACCCCTCCACTTT. It is translated as CATRQESSYNSPLHF.

This clone was picked up a small number of times. V usage is TRBV5-1 and J usage is TRBJ1-4; 7 nucleotides align to TRBD1. The V gene's germline CDR1 is SGHRS and CDR2 YFSETQ. V was clipped by 4 bases and J by 3 bases; unmatched bases: 6. This CDR3 spans 15 amino acids. This CDR3 reads CASSPGGGANEKLFF. The CDR3 bases are TGCGCCAGCAGCCCGGGAGGGGGCGCTAATGAAAAACTGTTTTTT.

This chain joins TRBV13 and TRBJ2-7, with 10 bases lining up with TRBD1. The CDR3 extends over 18 amino acids. The V gene end was trimmed by 6 bases and the J gene end by 3 bases; junction bases not matched to a gene: 17. Per the germline V gene, CDR1 is PRHDT and CDR2 is FYEKMQ (reference sequence). CDR3 in amino acids: CASSPTLHPGQGRYEQYF. The CDR3 DNA is TGTGCCAGCAGTCCTACTCTCCACCCGGGACAGGGGCGCTACGAGCAGTACTTC.

This clone occurred a few times. This chain links TRBV9 with TRBJ2-7; 8 bases agree with TRBD2. Germline assignment: CDR1 SGDLS and CDR2 YYNGEE. The CDR3 spans 14 residues. V shed 4 bases, J shed 2 bases, and the junction held 5 bases outside the gene matches. This CDR3 is CASSPGGGTYEQYF. The CDR3 DNA sequence: TGTGCCAGCAGCCCCGGGGGGGGGACCTACGAGCAGTACTTC.

The rearrangement joins TRBV19 to TRBJ1-5, with D perhaps TRBD1 (6 bases). This CDR3 region has 15 residues. Per the germline V gene, CDR1 is LNHDA and CDR2 is SQIVND (reference sequence). Between the trimmed V and J ends, which lost 3 bases and 6 bases, there was a span of 15 bases. The CDR3 region has the DNA TGTGCCAGTAGTATTACGGGACAACTGTTTCAGCCCCAGCATTTT. Its translation is CASSITGQLFQPQHF. Based on the CDR3 plus reference TRBV19 and TRBJ1-5, the full variable domain is DGGITQSPKYLFRKEGQNVTLSCEQNLNHDAMYWYRQDPGQGLRLIYYSQIVNDFQKGDIAEGYSVSREKKESFPLTVTSAQKNPTAFYLCASSITGQLFQPQHFGDGTRLSIL.

This clone occurred once. V usage is TRBV5-4 and J usage is TRBJ1-1, with 7 bases that match TRBD1. V lost 0 bases, J lost 7 bases, and 6 bases stayed unmatched. Germline CDR1 and CDR2: SGHNT and YYREEE (reference sequence). The CDR3 totals 14 residues. CDR3 nucleotide sequence: TGTGCCAGCAGCTTGGGACAGGGCTTGGATGAAGCTTTCTTT. Amino acids: CASSLGQGLDEAFF.

In this sample, this clone turned up a few times. V usage is TRBV4-1 and J usage is TRBJ2-7; 9 positions agree with TRBD1. The CDR3 extends over 16 amino acids. The V segment lost 4 bases and the J segment 3 bases; nucleotides outside the gene matches: 10. Germline V gives CDR1 MGHRA, CDR2 YSYEKL. CDR3 residues: CASSLGGGQGIYEQYF. For the CDR3, the DNA is TGCGCCAGCAGCCTCGGAGGGGGACAGGGAATCTACGAGCAGTACTTC.

The rearrangement joins TRBV13 to TRBJ1-2, with TRBD1 identical over 8 bases. Germline V gives CDR1 PRHDT, CDR2 FYEKMQ (reference sequence). The CDR3 sequence is 16 residues long. The trim removed 5 bases at V and 4 bases at J, leaving 12 bases unmatched. CDR3 sequence (DNA): TGTGCCAGCAGCCTAACCCCAACAGGGGGTTTCTATGGCTACACCTTC. Its translation is CASSLTPTGGFYGYTF. The full variable domain, rest sourced from reference TRBV13 and TRBJ1-2, is AAGVIQSPRHLIKEKRETATLKCYPIPRHDTVYWYQQGPGQDPQFLISFYEKMQSDKGSIPDRFSAQQFSDYHSELNMSSLELGDSALYFCASSLTPTGGFYGYTFGSGTRLTVV.